This T cell receptor beta chain was observed in a study of regulatory T cells in long-lasting Graves disease. Study information: Persistent Graves' disease denoted over 5 years of antithyroid drugs plus positive TSH receptor antibodies. Overall study findings and caveats: Whereas new patients shared roughly 910 public clonotypes, persistent patients shared more, at a few thousand. Persistent disease was associated with favored TRBV28 usage and with favored use of TRBJ1-2 and TRBJ2-5.

Time point of the sample: persistent/refractory GD, antithyroid drugs over 5 years with positive TRAb. The authors made the TCR library using RNA they extracted from PBMCs. CDR3 length: 15 residues. The germline CDR1 and CDR2 sequences are MNHNS and SASEGT. Unmatched junction bases numbered 8, after V lost 7 bases and J lost 4 bases. This clonotype was seen only a few times. The antigen is undetermined. Libraries of TCR beta came from iRepertoire HTBI primers plus Arm-PCR of CDR3 regions. TCRdb reanalysed the multiplex PCR reads using MiXCR and keeps one entry per CDR3 protein. Of around 460,000 distinct CDR3 sequences listed, around a fifth were seen once; the top ten hold over 10%.

The material sequenced was peripheral blood mononuclear cells (PBMCs), taken when the disease was refractory, from a patient treated with antithyroid drugs. The source is a female donor with Graves disease. The chain carries TRBV6-1 and TRBJ2-2; 8 nucleotides agree with TRBD2. This CDR3 is CASKNLAGPTGELFF. CDR3 coding DNA: TGTGCCAGCAAGAATCTAGCGGGTCCCACCGGGGAGCTGTTTTTT.